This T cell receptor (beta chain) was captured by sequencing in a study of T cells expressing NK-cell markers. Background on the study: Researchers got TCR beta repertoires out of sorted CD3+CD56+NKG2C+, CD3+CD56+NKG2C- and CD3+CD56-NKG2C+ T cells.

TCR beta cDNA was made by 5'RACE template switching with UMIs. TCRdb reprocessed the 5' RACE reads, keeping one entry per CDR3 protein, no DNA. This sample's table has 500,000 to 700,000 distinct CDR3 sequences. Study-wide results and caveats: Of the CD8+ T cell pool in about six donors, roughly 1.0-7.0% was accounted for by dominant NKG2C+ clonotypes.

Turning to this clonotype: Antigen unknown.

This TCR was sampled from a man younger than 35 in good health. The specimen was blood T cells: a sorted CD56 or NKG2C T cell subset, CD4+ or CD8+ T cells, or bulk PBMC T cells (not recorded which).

CDR3 region: CASSSVPGQGILHEQYF. The gene calls are TRBV7-8 and TRBJ2-7; lacking DNA, the TRBD1 call made by TCRdb goes unchecked. CDR3 length: 17 amino acids. Germline V gene lookup returns CDR1 SGHVS and CDR2 FQNEAQ.